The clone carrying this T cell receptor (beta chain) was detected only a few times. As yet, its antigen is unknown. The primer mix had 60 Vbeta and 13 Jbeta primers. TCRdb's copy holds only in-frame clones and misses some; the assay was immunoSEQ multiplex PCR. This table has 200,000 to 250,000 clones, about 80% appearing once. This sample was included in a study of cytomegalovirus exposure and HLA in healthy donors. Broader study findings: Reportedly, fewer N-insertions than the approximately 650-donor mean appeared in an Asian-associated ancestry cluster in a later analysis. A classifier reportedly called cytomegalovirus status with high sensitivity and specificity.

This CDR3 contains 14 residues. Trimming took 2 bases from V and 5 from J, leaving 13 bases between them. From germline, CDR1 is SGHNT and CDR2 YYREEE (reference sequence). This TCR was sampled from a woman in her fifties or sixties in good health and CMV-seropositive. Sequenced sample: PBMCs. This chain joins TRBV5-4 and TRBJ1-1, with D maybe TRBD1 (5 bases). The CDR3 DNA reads TGTGCCAGCAGCTTCCTGGACGGGGGTACTGAAGCTTTCTTT. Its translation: CASSFLDGGTEAFF.